One T cell receptor beta chain is described in this entry. PCR used 60 Vbeta primers and 13 Jbeta primers. Method: immunoSEQ multiplex PCR; TCRdb's copy keeps in-frame clones and lacks some. The sample yields 73,000 or so clones, 75% to 85% seen once. Germline-derived CDR1 and CDR2 are GTSNPN and SVGIG (reference sequence). The CDR3 has 15 amino acids. V was shortened by 0 bases and J by 2 bases, with 11 bases between the two germline ends. This specimen comes from a study of cytomegalovirus exposure and HLA in healthy donors. Sequenced input: PBMCs. The sequence was obtained from a human donor in good health. The chain combines TRBV30 with TRBJ1-3; no clear D. DNA for the CDR3: TGTGCCTGGAGTGTCATGAATAGTGCTGGAAACACCATATATTTT. It specifies CAWSVMNSAGNTIYF.